This entry is about one TCR beta chain. What it recognizes is unknown. Looked up from germline, CDR1 is SGHRS and CDR2 is YFSETQ. V was clipped by 3 bases and J by 8 bases, with 15 bases between them. The CDR3 runs to 15 residues. This record belongs to a study of shared clonotypes between healthy human individuals. The study's findings and limits: What limited the represented genetic and exposure-history diversity was the small number of donors. Between a handful of donors, naive CD4 clonotypes were shared at a level of about 5%.

Replicate PCRs for sorted subsets used 200 ng DNA; this equaled around 28,000 T cell genomes. Produced via immunoSEQ multiplex PCR; TCRdb's table is partial and in-frame only. The sample records millions of clones, roughly 96% being singletons. This sequence was found in a man between 18 and 29 years old in good health. This chain joins TRBV5-1 and TRBJ1-6; D perhaps matches TRBD1 (5 bases). Sequences were obtained from naive CD4+ T cells sorted from blood. Documented subset: CD45RA+ positively selected. The CDR3 DNA reads TGCGCCAGCAGCTCCCCCGGGGGGGGTCATTCACCCCTCCACTTT. As protein: CASSSPGGGHSPLHF.